This TCR beta chain came from a study of cytomegalovirus exposure and HLA in healthy donors. This clone showed up just a few times. The antigen remains undetermined. There are 14 residues in the CDR3. Looked up from germline, CDR1 is SGDLS and CDR2 is YYNGEE. V was cut by 2 bases and J by 10 bases, with 16 bases left in between. The PCR ran on 60 Vbeta and 13 Jbeta primers. Generated by immunoSEQ multiplex PCR, the TCRdb table keeps only in-frame clones and is missing some. The sample yields 180,000 or so clones, roughly 90% seen once. Study-level results: On later analysis, the bulk of CMV-associated TCR beta chains appeared to be HLA-restricted. Earlier analysis found most TCR beta V segments productive about 90% or about 30% of the time.

The clonotype was recovered from a woman under 40 in good health and CMV-seronegative. The sequenced sample consisted of PBMCs. The chain carries TRBV9 and TRBJ2-1, with TRBD2 as a possible D gene (7 bases). The CDR3 coding sequence is TGTGCCAGCAGCGTCGGTGTGGGAGGGGGGGAGCAGTTCTTC. Translating gives CASSVGVGGGEQFF.